A selection of T cell receptor beta chains follows, all from one sample in a study of control samples from healthy donors and cancer patients. Using immunoSEQ multiplex PCR, the repertoire was profiled, and TCRdb retains in-frame clones only, with some absent. The sample has fewer than 95,000 clones, about 85% seen once. Sequenced material: blood. These receptors came from a woman between 40 and 50 years old in good health. Each CDR3 is given without its conserved first and last residue. Each record gives: J gene, V gene, CDR3 protein.

>TRBJ1-5|TRBV7-2
ASSLVVGTRSNQPQH
>TRBJ2-3|TRBV10-1
ASSTGGADDTQY
>TRBJ1-3|TRBV5-1
ASSLVGHLPGNTIY
>TRBJ1-1|TRBV27
ASSPLGRADTEAF
>TRBJ2-3|TRBV5-4
ASSLYGTTNTQY
>TRBJ2-2|TRBV2
ASSPNTGELF
>TRBJ2-7|TRBV21-1
ASSTRQGSYEQY
>TRBJ2-3|TRBV10-3
AIRGDRTDTQY
>TRBJ1-1|TRBV6-5
ASSYSFGGGYTEAF
>TRBJ2-2|TRBV5-5
ASSLGQGYNGELF
>TRBJ1-1|TRBV7-8
ASSAENRNTEAF
>TRBJ1-1|TRBV4-1
ASSHGIGPPEAF
>TRBJ2-6|TRBV11-3
ASSQGEAGANVLT
>TRBJ1-2|TRBV6-6
ASSYVRGSGGYT
>TRBJ1-1|TRBV5-1
ASSTGGNTEAF
>TRBJ1-1|TRBV10-3
ATSGSLNTEAF
>TRBJ2-5|TRBV7-9
ASSRGTVETQY